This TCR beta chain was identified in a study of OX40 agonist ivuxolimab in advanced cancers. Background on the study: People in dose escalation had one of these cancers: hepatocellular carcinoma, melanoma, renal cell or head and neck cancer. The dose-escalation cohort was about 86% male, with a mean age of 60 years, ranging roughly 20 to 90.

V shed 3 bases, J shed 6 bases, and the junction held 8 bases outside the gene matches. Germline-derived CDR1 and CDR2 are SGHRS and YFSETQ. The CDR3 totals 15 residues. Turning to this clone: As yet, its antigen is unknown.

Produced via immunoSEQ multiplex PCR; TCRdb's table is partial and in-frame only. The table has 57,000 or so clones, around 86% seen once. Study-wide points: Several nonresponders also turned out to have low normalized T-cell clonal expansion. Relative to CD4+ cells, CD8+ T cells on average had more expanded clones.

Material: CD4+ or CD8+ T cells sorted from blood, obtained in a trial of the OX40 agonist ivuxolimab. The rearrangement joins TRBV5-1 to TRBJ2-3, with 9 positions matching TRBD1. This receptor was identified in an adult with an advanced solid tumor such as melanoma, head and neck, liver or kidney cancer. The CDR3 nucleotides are TGCGCCAGCAGCTGGGGGACAGGGAGGATGGATACGCAGTATTTT. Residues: CASSWGTGRMDTQYF. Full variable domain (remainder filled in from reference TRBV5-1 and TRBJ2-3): KAGVTQTPRYLIKTRGQQVTLSCSPISGHRSVSWYQQTPGQGLQFLFEYFSETQRNKGNFPGRFSGRQFSNSRSEMNVSTLELGDSALYLCASSWGTGRMDTQYFGPGTRLTVL.